These T cell receptor beta chains were read from a single sample in a study of blood T cell repertoires in COVID-19. Libraries were prepared by immunoSEQ multiplex PCR; TCRdb keeps only in-frame clonotypes and omits some of them. The profile shows about 480,000 clones, around nine tenths of them singletons. The sample was PBMCs or T cells enriched from blood (not recorded which). All receptors derive from a woman between 40 and 55 years old who had recovered from COVID-19. CDR3s include the opening cysteine and the closing phenylalanine or tryptophan. Clone size appears in some rows only: once, few, many, or a class for an expanded clone.

V gene	J gene	clone size	CDR3 protein
TRBV7-2	TRBJ2-3	.	CASSFRTSGMDTQYF
TRBV7-9	TRBJ2-2	.	CATQAGTGYSGELFF
TRBV4-1	TRBJ1-5	.	CASSQSQGERQPQHF
TRBV9	TRBJ1-1	.	CASSVGWTANTEAFF
TRBV2	TRBJ2-5	.	CASRGTGTSWETQYF
TRBV24-1	TRBJ2-2	.	CATSDPGTSGVTGELFF
TRBV19	TRBJ2-7	few	CASSITDSYEQYF
TRBV5-1	TRBJ2-2	.	CASSPAGWRHGELFF
TRBV19	TRBJ2-6	.	CANLPGQISGANVLTF
TRBV3-1/TRBV3-2	TRBJ1-1	.	CASSLSMGLNTEAFF
TRBV2	TRBJ1-5	.	CASSQDRVDQPQHF
TRBV5-8	TRBJ2-1	.	CASSVGLAHYNEQFF
TRBV5-1	TRBJ2-1	.	CASSPGQSGPPEQFF
TRBV7-6	TRBJ1-5	few	CASSLGEGQPQHF
TRBV7-9	TRBJ1-1	.	CASSSPRTYNTEAFF
TRBV7-9	TRBJ1-5	once	CASSHQGAGQPQHF
TRBV5-1	TRBJ2-3	.	CASSPGGLAGAGDTQYF
TRBV7-6	TRBJ1-2	.	CASKGGDGGYTF
TRBV6-5	TRBJ1-2	.	CASSYSLVAGGYGYTF
TRBV10-1	TRBJ2-7	.	CASRTGTTGGEQYF
TRBV29-1	TRBJ2-1	.	CSVEPSRLGEQFF
TRBV5-8	TRBJ2-3	.	CASSWGQGTSTDTQYF
TRBV5-1	TRBJ2-2	.	CASSLGDRSGTGELFF
TRBV6-1	TRBJ1-1	.	CASSEDRPGDTEAFF
TRBV15	TRBJ1-1	.	CATSRDNTNTEAFF
TRBV11-2	TRBJ2-3	.	CASSSEPQLGGDTQYF
TRBV2	TRBJ2-7	.	CASSEGMTVQYF
TRBV6-1	TRBJ2-3	.	CASSKARQGASISTDTQYF
TRBV11-3	TRBJ2-3	once	CASSLHAGGADTQYF
TRBV30	TRBJ1-2	.	CAWSVGQVYGYTF
TRBV11-2	TRBJ1-3	.	CASSLESGAGNTIYF
TRBV10-3	TRBJ2-7	.	CAISRDSDWEQYF
TRBV18	TRBJ2-5	.	CASSPGLADVSTQYF
TRBV7-2	TRBJ1-2	.	CASSFRQGDGYTF
TRBV24-1	TRBJ1-2	.	CATSEPHRDQGYTF
TRBV6-5	TRBJ1-1	.	CASSNRQGTEAFF
TRBV19	TRBJ2-7	many	CASSETGGDEQYF
TRBV5-1	TRBJ2-2	.	CASSLAIATGELFF
TRBV24-1	TRBJ2-5	.	CATSEHTGEAPETQYF
TRBV19	TRBJ2-5	.	CATSSTSPGGTQYF
TRBV6-5	TRBJ2-2	once	CASSSLAGTVTGELFF
TRBV24-1	TRBJ2-3	.	CATSVGRADTQYF
TRBV5-1	TRBJ1-2	.	CASSLSTRNYGYTF
TRBV7-8	TRBJ1-2	once	CASSLALRGNRDGYTF
TRBV7-9	TRBJ2-3	.	CASFTGGPYADTQYF
TRBV6-2/TRBV6-3	TRBJ1-6	.	CASSYRGDFGSPLHF
TRBV24-1	TRBJ2-5	.	CATSDARSPGETQYF
TRBV21-1	TRBJ1-5	once	CASSKGQGRNQPQHF
TRBV30	TRBJ1-4	.	CAWKRGEEEKLFF
TRBV12-3/TRBV12-4	TRBJ2-4	once	CASSFSSGTSQYF
TRBV18	TRBJ2-7	.	CASSPPSRASYEQYF
TRBV4-3	TRBJ2-7	.	CASSQDRVGGLIYEQYF
TRBV14	TRBJ1-4	.	CASSPQGAWGKLFF
TRBV5-4	TRBJ1-2	.	CASSAQGALIYGYTF
TRBV11-2	TRBJ1-1	.	CASSLEPGANTEAFF